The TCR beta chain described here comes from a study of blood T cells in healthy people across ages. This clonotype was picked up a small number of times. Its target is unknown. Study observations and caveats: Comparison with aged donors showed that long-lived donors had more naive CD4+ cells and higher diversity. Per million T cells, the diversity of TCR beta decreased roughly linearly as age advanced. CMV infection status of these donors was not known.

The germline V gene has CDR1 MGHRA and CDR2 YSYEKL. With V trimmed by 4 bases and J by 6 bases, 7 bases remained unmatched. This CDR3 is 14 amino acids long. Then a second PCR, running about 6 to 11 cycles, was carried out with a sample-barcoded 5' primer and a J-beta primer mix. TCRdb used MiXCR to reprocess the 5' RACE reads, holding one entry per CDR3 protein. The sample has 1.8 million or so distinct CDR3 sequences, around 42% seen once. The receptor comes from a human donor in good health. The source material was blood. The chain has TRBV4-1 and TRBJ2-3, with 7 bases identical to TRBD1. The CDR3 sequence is CASSLRGIPDTQYF. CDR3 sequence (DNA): TGCGCCAGCAGCCTCAGGGGGATCCCCGATACGCAGTATTTT.